This T cell receptor beta chain is drawn from a study of blood T cell repertoires in COVID-19 (TCRdb year 2020). Regarding the complete study: Samples from collaborators originated in the United States, Italy and Spain and spanned both the acute and convalescent phases of COVID-19. The material from the prospective study consisted of cDNA or gDNA derived from T cells, B-cell-depleted T cells, or PBMCs. The dataset comprised deeply sampled blood TCRbeta repertoires from subjects exposed to, actively infected with, or recovered from COVID-19. The repertoires were released in a freely available public database meant as a resource for research on the immune response to SARS-CoV-2. Samples were obtained from the ongoing ImmuneRACE study (first 160 participants) and from about 1,300 subjects provided by 6 global collaborators. Sample metadata almost always included a de-identified subject ID, COVID-19 status, age in years and sex. Where available, HLA class I and class II types were taken from metadata supplied by the sample provider and were not determined by assay-based typing.

Whole blood was collected in K2EDTA tubes by collaborating institutions according to the institutions' own protocols. Collaborator samples were shipped for TCRbeta analysis as frozen whole blood, isolated PBMCs, or DNA extracted from either sample type. V loses 3 bases at its end and J loses 8 bases; junction bases beyond the gene matches: 3. Counted from cysteine to phenylalanine, this CDR3 has 14 amino acids. The CDR3 DNA has 42 bases and is translated from base 1. CDR1 and CDR2 (SGDLS, YYNGEE) derive from the germline V gene. This clone was found once. Its antigen is still unknown. No clone much larger than this one lies a single base away; base qualities are absent. The immunoSEQ Assay, a bias-controlled multiplex PCR, was used to amplify TCRbeta CDR3 regions from genomic DNA. On the study's bioinformatics: The number of nucleated cells in each sample was estimated from the amplification of reference gene primers within the assay. To quantify the absolute abundance of each unique TCRbeta CDR3 rearrangement, sequence reads were collapsed and filtered. For each sample, productive Simpson clonality was calculated as the square root of Simpson's diversity index across productive rearrangements. Held by TCRdb, this immuneACCESS table contains in-frame sequences only and omits some clones. Under half of the omission traces to an unresolved V gene where checked; the cause of the rest is unknown. The DNA was the basis for D and trimming; V, J and clone size are from that table. For this sample the table gives more than 85,000 clones, of which 65% to 80% were detected only once. The top ten constitute approximately 19% of the sample.

Results and caveats for the whole study, not just this receptor: Clinical and demographic metadata were provided uncurated, with the amount varying by source and participant.

In this chain, TRBV9 is recombined with TRBJ2-5, and TRBD2 aligns with 14 junction nucleotides. Sequencing was done on a sample of peripheral blood. The TCR sequence derives from a woman in her 70s with acute or convalescent COVID-19. The CDR3 reads as follows: CASSATSGGVTQYF. Read as DNA, the sequence is TGTGCCAGCAGCGCGACTAGCGGGGGGGTTACCCAGTACTTC. With the rest looked up from the reference TRBV9 and TRBJ2-5 genes rather than sequenced, the full variable domain is DSGVTQTPKHLITATGQRVTLRCSPRSGDLSVYWYQQSLDQGLQFLIQYYNGEERAKGNILERFSAQQFPDLHSELNLSSLELGDSALYFCASSATSGGVTQYFGPGTRLLVL.